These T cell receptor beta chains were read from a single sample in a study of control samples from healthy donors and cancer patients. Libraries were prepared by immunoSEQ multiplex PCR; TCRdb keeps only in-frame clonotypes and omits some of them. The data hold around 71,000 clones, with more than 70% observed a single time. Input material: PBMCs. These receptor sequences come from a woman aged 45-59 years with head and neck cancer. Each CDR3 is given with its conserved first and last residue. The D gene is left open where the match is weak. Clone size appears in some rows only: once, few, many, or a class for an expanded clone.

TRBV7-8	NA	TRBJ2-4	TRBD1	CASSVINRGRGDIQYF	TGTGCCAGCAGCGTCATAAACAGGGGGCGCGGGGACATTCAGTACTTC
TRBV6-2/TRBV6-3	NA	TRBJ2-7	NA	CASSPDSNEQYF	TGTGCCAGCAGTCCGGACTCTAACGAGCAGTACTTC
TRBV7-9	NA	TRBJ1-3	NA	CASSLVGPSGNTIYF	TGTGCCAGCAGCTTGGTAGGACCCTCTGGAAACACCATATATTTT
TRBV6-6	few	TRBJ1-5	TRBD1	CASSQRGGAANQPQHF	TGTGCCAGCAGTCAACGAGGGGGCGCGGCCAATCAGCCCCAGCATTTT
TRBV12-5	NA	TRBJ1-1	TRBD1	CASGTGTARDEAFF	TGTGCTAGTGGTACCGGGACAGCCCGCGATGAAGCTTTCTTT
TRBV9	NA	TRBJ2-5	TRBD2	CASSSRGGEEETQYF	TGTGCCAGCAGCTCCCGCGGGGGGGAAGAAGAGACCCAGTACTTC
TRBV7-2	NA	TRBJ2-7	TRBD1	CASSRDRVPEQYF	TGTGCCAGTAGCCGGGACAGGGTTCCCGAGCAGTACTTC
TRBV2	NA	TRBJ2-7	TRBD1	CASTRDRGGEQYF	TGTGCCAGCACCCGGGACAGGGGTGGCGAGCAGTACTTC
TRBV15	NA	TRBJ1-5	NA	CATSRDGGGRNQPQHF	TGTGCCACCAGCAGAGATGGGGGGGGGAGAAATCAGCCCCAGCATTTT
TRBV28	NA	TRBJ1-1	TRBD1	CASIPLTGMNTEAFF	TGTGCCAGCATACCCCTGACAGGGATGAACACTGAAGCTTTCTTT
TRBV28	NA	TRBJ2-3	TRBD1	CASGRDRGLGTDTQYF	TGTGCCAGCGGCCGGGACAGGGGGCTCGGCACAGATACGCAGTATTTT
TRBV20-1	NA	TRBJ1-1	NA	CSASKGAGVVSEAFF	TGCAGTGCTAGTAAAGGGGCAGGGGTGGTATCGGAAGCTTTCTTT
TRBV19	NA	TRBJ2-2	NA	CASSIDGPGSFNTGELFF	TGTGCCAGTAGTATAGACGGGCCTGGCAGTTTCAACACCGGGGAGCTGTTTTTT
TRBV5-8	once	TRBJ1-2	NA	CASSFTKESDYTF	TGTGCCAGCAGCTTTACGAAAGAAAGCGACTACACCTTC
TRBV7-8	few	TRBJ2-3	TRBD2	CASSLAAAGRPASSTDTQYF	TGTGCCAGCAGCTTAGCGGCAGCGGGGCGGCCTGCTTCTAGCACAGATACGCAGTATTTT